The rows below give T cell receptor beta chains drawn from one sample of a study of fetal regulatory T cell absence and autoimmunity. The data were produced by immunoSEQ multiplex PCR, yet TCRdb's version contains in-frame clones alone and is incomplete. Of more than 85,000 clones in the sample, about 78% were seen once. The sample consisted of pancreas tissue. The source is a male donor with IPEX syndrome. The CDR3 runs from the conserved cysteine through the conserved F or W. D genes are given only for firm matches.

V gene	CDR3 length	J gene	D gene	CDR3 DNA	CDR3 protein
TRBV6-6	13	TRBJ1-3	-	TGTGCCAGCAGGGTGGGGGGCGGAAACACCATATATTTT	CASRVGGGNTIYF
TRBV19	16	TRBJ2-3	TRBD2	TGTGCCAGTAGTATAGGGGGCGGGGGGGCCACAGATACGCAGTATTTT	CASSIGGGGATDTQYF
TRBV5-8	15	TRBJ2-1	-	TGTGCCAGCAGCTTGGCGGGGAGCTCCTACAATGAGCAGTTCTTC	CASSLAGSSYNEQFF
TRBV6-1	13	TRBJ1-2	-	TGTGCCAGCTCCATTGACAGCTCCTATGGCTACACCTTC	CASSIDSSYGYTF
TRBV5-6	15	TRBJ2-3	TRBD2	TGTGCCAGCAGCTTGAGACTAGCCGGCACAGATACGCAGTATTTT	CASSLRLAGTDTQYF
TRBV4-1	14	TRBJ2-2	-	TGCGCCAGCAGTCACGGACAGAACACCGGGGAGCTGTTTTTT	CASSHGQNTGELFF
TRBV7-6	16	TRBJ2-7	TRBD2	TGTGCCAGCAGCTTAGAGGCGAGCGGGGGATCCTACGAGCAGTACTTC	CASSLEASGGSYEQYF
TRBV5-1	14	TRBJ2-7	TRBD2	TGCGCCAGCAGCTTGTATCTAGCGGGAGACGAGCAGTACTTC	CASSLYLAGDEQYF
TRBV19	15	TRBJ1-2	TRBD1	TGTGCCAGTAGTTTCGGGACAGGGAAAGGCTATGGCTACACCTTC	CASSFGTGKGYGYTF
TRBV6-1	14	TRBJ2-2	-	TGTGCCAGCAGTTTTTCCGCTCGGGCCGGGGAGCTGTTTTTT	CASSFSARAGELFF
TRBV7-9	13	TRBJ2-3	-	TGTGCCAGCAGTCGCGGGATCACAGATACGCAGTATTTT	CASSRGITDTQYF
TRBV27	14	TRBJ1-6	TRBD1	TGTGCCAGCAGTTCCGGACAGGGGGCTCCTCTCCTCCACTTT	CASSSGQGAPLLHF
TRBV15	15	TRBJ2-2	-	TGTGCCACCAGCGTTGCTAGGGGCGGCAACGGGGAGCTGTTTTTT	CATSVARGGNGELFF
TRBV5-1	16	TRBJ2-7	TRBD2	TGCGCCAGCAGCTCCCTAGGCGGGGGGGGAGACTACGAGCAGTACTTC	CASSSLGGGGDYEQYF
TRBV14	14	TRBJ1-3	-	TGTGCCAGCAGCCAAGTGAACCCTGGAAACACCATATATTTT	CASSQVNPGNTIYF
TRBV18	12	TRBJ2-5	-	TGTGCCAGCTCACCACCGGGGGAGACCCAGTACTTC	CASSPPGETQYF